A selection of T cell receptor beta chains follows, all from one sample in a study of cytotoxic CD8 clonotypes in ibrutinib-treated CLL. Method: immunoSEQ multiplex PCR; TCRdb's copy keeps in-frame clones and lacks some. This table holds 250,000 to 350,000 clones, roughly three quarters found once. Material: PBMCs, obtained at disease progression, from a patient treated with ibrutinib. These receptors were obtained from a human donor with chronic lymphocytic leukemia. Each CDR3 is given with its conserved first and last residue. The D gene is left open where the match is weak. Clone size appears in some rows only: once, few, many, or a class for an expanded clone.

j_gene	v_gene	d_gene	abundance	CDR3nt	CDR3aa
TRBJ1-2	TRBV28	-	-	TGTGCCAGCAGTTTGCGCAGGGACCCCTATGGCTACACCTTC	CASSLRRDPYGYTF
TRBJ2-7	TRBV1	-	-	TGCACCAGCAGCCAAGCCTCCGGACAGGTGTGTAGTTTCGAGCAGTACTTC	CTSSQASGQVCSFEQYF
TRBJ2-5	TRBV2	TRBD2	-	TGTGCCAGCAAGGCAGCGGGGGGGCCAGAGACCCAGTACTTC	CASKAAGGPETQYF
TRBJ2-7	TRBV4-1	-	-	TGCGCCAGCAGCCCTTCCCCAGCCGGGACTGCCTATCATTGGCAGTACTTC	CASSPSPAGTAYHWQYF
TRBJ1-2	TRBV4-3	-	few	TGCGCCAGCAGCCAAGATCGGGTTGGGGGGTATGGCTACACCTTC	CASSQDRVGGYGYTF
TRBJ1-5	TRBV6-1	-	few	TGTGCCAGCAGTGTCGCAGACAATCAGCCCCAGCATTTT	CASSVADNQPQHF
TRBJ2-3	TRBV25-1	-	-	TGTGCCAGCAGTGAATTTCTGGGATCAGATACGCAGTATTTT	CASSEFLGSDTQYF
TRBJ2-7	TRBV5-1	-	-	TGCGCCAGCAGCTTGACTCCCGGGCTGGACTACGAGCAGTACTTC	CASSLTPGLDYEQYF
TRBJ2-7	TRBV7-6	TRBD2	-	TGTGCCAGCAGCTCCTCCGGGGGGTCCTACGAGCAGTACTTC	CASSSSGGSYEQYF
TRBJ1-5	TRBV6-6	-	once	TGTGCCAGCAGTTACTCGGCGGGCCGGAATCAGCCCCAGCATTTT	CASSYSAGRNQPQHF
TRBJ1-4	TRBV5-6	-	-	TGTGCCAGCAGCTTACGCCTGGATGAAAAACTGTTTTTT	CASSLRLDEKLFF
TRBJ1-1	TRBV6-5	-	-	TGTGCCAGCAAATTGGGCACTGAAGCTTTCTTT	CASKLGTEAFF
TRBJ2-3	TRBV7-2	-	-	TGTGCCAGCAGCTTAGATTGGACAGTCACAGATACGCAGTATTTT	CASSLDWTVTDTQYF
TRBJ1-1	TRBV7-8	-	few	TGTGCCAGCAGCTTAGGATTACGGGGGCACACTGAAGCTTTCTTT	CASSLGLRGHTEAFF
TRBJ2-7	TRBV27	-	-	TGTGCCAGCAGTCCATATCCCCCGGGACATTCCAACGAGCAGTACTTC	CASSPYPPGHSNEQYF
TRBJ2-2	TRBV27	-	-	TGTGCCAGCAGTTTATTTGCCGGGATTGCCGGGGAGCTGTTTTTT	CASSLFAGIAGELFF
TRBJ1-1	TRBV18	-	-	TGTGCCAGCTCCATCCCCGGGCCTTTGGACACTGAAGCTTTCTTT	CASSIPGPLDTEAFF
TRBJ2-7	TRBV6-5	TRBD1	-	TGTGCCAGCAACCCGACAGGGGTAAGGGGGGAGCAGTACTTC	CASNPTGVRGEQYF
TRBJ2-7	TRBV27	TRBD1	few	TGTGCCACCCGACAGGGTGGGCACGAGCAGTACTTC	CATRQGGHEQYF
TRBJ1-5	TRBV6-1	-	few	TGTGCCAGCAGTGGCGGACAGCTCAATCAGCCCCAGCATTTT	CASSGGQLNQPQHF
TRBJ2-7	TRBV2	-	-	TGTGCCAGCAGTGAAGGTAGGAGCTCCTACGAGCAGTACTTC	CASSEGRSSYEQYF
TRBJ2-7	TRBV28	-	-	TGTGCCAGCAGTCCCACTCTCTACGAGCAGTACTTC	CASSPTLYEQYF
TRBJ1-1	TRBV29-1	TRBD1	-	TGCAGCTACAGGGGGCGAAAGGGGACTGAAGCTTTCTTT	CSYRGRKGTEAFF
TRBJ2-7	TRBV21-1	-	few	TGTGCCAGCAGCAAAACGAGGGATGCCTACGAGCAGTACTTC	CASSKTRDAYEQYF
TRBJ2-1	TRBV18	-	-	TGTGCCAGCTCACCTCGGACACTACAAAATGAGCAGTTCTTC	CASSPRTLQNEQFF
TRBJ2-1	TRBV19	-	-	TGTGCCAGTAGTATTACGGGGTACAATGAGCAGTTCTTC	CASSITGYNEQFF
TRBJ2-2	TRBV9	-	few	TGTGCCAGCAGCGTAGTCCCTAACACCGGGGAGCTGTTTTTT	CASSVVPNTGELFF
TRBJ2-7	TRBV5-1	TRBD1	-	TGCGCCAGCAGCTCCCGCCCGGACAGGGGGGCCGAGCAGTACTTC	CASSSRPDRGAEQYF
TRBJ2-3	TRBV2	-	few	TGTGCCAGCAGTCAGGCAGATACGCAGTATTTT	CASSQADTQYF
TRBJ2-7	TRBV9	TRBD1	once	TGTGCCAGCAGCGTAGGCCTGGGACAGTCCCACTACGAGCAGTACTTC	CASSVGLGQSHYEQYF
TRBJ2-2	TRBV23-1	TRBD2	-	TGCGCCAGCAGGGGGCGGGGGGCGAGCACCGGGGAGCTGTTTTTT	CASRGRGASTGELFF
TRBJ2-7	TRBV28	TRBD1	-	TGTGCCAGCAACCCGGACAGGGACTACGAGCAGTACTTC	CASNPDRDYEQYF
TRBJ2-1	TRBV5-1	TRBD2	many	TGCGCCAGCAGCCTGGGACTAGCAGAACGGGGTGAGCAGTTCTTC	CASSLGLAERGEQFF
TRBJ1-2	TRBV28	-	many	TGTGCCAGCAGTTTCCAGGGCTATGGCTACACCTTC	CASSFQGYGYTF
TRBJ2-3	TRBV7-2	-	once	TGTGCCAGCAGCTTGCCAGGCACAGATACGCAGTATTTT	CASSLPGTDTQYF
TRBJ2-7	TRBV7-2	TRBD2	-	TGTGCCAGCAGCTTAGAACTAGCGGGAGGGCCCGGCGAGCAGTACTTC	CASSLELAGGPGEQYF
TRBJ1-2	TRBV4-1	-	-	TGCGCCAGCAGCCAAGTGGTAATGGGACCGTTGGGGGGCTACACCTTC	CASSQVVMGPLGGYTF
TRBJ2-1	TRBV6-1	-	-	TGTGCCAGTTCCTTCCGGGACAATGAGCAGTTCTTC	CASSFRDNEQFF
TRBJ2-7	TRBV4-1	-	-	TGCGCCAGCGGCCCCGGAGGGGCCTACGAGCAGTACTTC	CASGPGGAYEQYF
TRBJ2-1	TRBV27	TRBD1	-	TGTGCCAGCAAAAGCCCGGACAGGGGCGGGAATGAGCAGTTCTTC	CASKSPDRGGNEQFF